This T cell receptor beta chain appears in the sequencing data of a study of T cell repertoires in cytomegalovirus infection. Study-wide context: Matching HLA type, along with CMV infection, was indicated by public TCR beta signatures.

This clonotype was observed many times. CDR1 is SGHAT and CDR2 is FQNNGV in the germline V gene. The V gene end was trimmed by 5 bases and the J gene end by 2 bases; junction bases not matched to a gene: 7. The CDR3 is 16 residues long. TCRdb processed the reads anew with MiXCR; each CDR3 protein has one entry. Of 400,000 to 550,000 distinct CDR3 sequences listed, about 11% are singletons. The origin of this receptor is a human donor in good health (CMV status not recorded). Some clones in this sample may be carry-over from other donors' samples. The chain uses TRBV11-2 and TRBJ2-5, with 11 bases matching TRBD2. Sequencing used PBMCs. The DNA of the CDR3 is TGTGCCAGCAGCCATATGATAGCGGGGGGGCAAGAGACCCAGTACTTC. Its protein is CASSHMIAGGQETQYF. The whole variable domain, filled in from reference TRBV11-2 and TRBJ2-5, reads EAGVAQSPRYKIIEKRQSVAFWCNPISGHATLYWYQQILGQGPKLLIQFQNNGVVDDSQLPKDRFSAERLKGVDSTLKIQPAKLEDSAVYLCASSHMIAGGQETQYFGPGTRLLVL.